Described below is a single TCR beta chain sequence and its context. In this sample, this clone turned up a few times. Its cognate antigen has yet to be identified. Base qualities were left out, and no much larger clone turns up one base away. Per the publication, the time point label means: recipient sample about 28 days before transplant, after cytoreduction. Blood samples were obtained from recipients approximately 28 days before transplant and at days 30, 100 and 180 after transplant. Nuclei Lysis Solution was used to extract genomic DNA from fresh or cryopreserved unfractionated peripheral blood mononuclear cells. These data are taken from a study of T cell clonotyping in hematopoietic cell transplantation (dated by TCRdb to about 2021). Some background on the complete study: Recipient samples taken before transplant were obtained following cytoreduction. The study collected 135 blood samples from some 33 consecutive transplant recipients and their related donors. Recruitment of patients was conducted between late 2015 and January 2017, and follow-up was continued until late 2020 or death.

The immunoSEQ assay, a bias-controlled multiplex PCR with V- and J-specific primers, was used to amplify TCR beta CDR3 regions from genomic DNA. A second PCR step added a proprietary barcode and Illumina adapter sequences to the CDR3 amplicons. An Illumina MiSeq instrument was used for sequencing of the CDR3 libraries. Turning to the authors' computational methods: Export and quality control were performed with immunoSEQ Analyzer 3.0, and downstream analyses were performed with R Bioconductor and Immunarch. Repertoire metrics were calculated using only productive rearrangements within the normalized downsampled data set. Clonotypes larger than 5 templates in the normalized cohort were defined as pathologically expanded. The Inverse Simpson Index served as the measure of repertoire diversity. The non-normalized data set was used for CMV-specificity analyses so that all clonotypes could be captured. TCRdb carries this immuneACCESS record with in-frame sequences only. Its versions omit some clonotypes, under half of them owing to an unresolved V gene in the studies checked, with the rest unexplained. From that table come the V and J calls and clone size; the DNA was used to work out D and trimming. The sample records some 45,000 clones, about four fifths of which are singletons. Clones ranked in the top ten supply about 5.4% of the sample.

Between the V and J ends, shortened by 5 bases and 3 bases respectively, the junction contains 17 bases. The germline V gene gives CDR1 as SGHAT and CDR2 as FQNNGV. Counted from cysteine to phenylalanine, this CDR3 has 16 amino acids. Here the CDR3 DNA is all that survives: 48 bases in frame from base 1. Study-wide findings and limitations: The sample size was limited, and because cells were not sorted, the contributions of CD4 and CD8 repertoires could not be separated. Overlap with donor repertoires was found for only a small fraction of recipient repertoires, with over 97% found to appear de novo at the given depth. Broader posttransplant TCR repertoire diversity was predicted by donor and pretransplant recipient Inverse Simpson Index values. After transplant, TCR diversity in recipients dropped, and pathologically expanded clonotypes increased progressively from day 30 to day 180.

The source material was peripheral blood mononuclear cells, sampled before stem cell transplant. The chain is assembled from TRBV11-2 and TRBJ1-3; a tentative D match to TRBD1 spans 5 bases. The sequence derives from a man between 60 and 75 years old with myelodysplastic syndrome. Some clones in this sample may be carry-over from other donors' samples. The CDR3 reads CASSQEGRTLGNTIYF. Here is the DNA: TGTGCCAGCAGCCAAGAGGGGCGGACTCTTGGAAACACCATATATTTT.